This passage covers 4 T cell receptor beta chains from one sample sequenced in a study of blood T cells in healthy people across ages (dated by TCRdb to the mid-2010s). Libraries were made using 5' RACE. Sequenced using an Illumina HiSeq 2500. The second PCR ran for roughly 6 to 11 cycles and used a J-beta primer mix along with a sample-barcoded 5' primer. TCRdb handled the public reads itself, with Q25 trimming in fastp and clone calling in MiXCR, and kept productive beta chains. Each CDR3 protein gets just one entry, which takes the most common genes and DNA from the rows behind it. The sample table records 630,000 or so distinct CDR3 sequences; approximately 30% of these occur just once. Clones ranked in the top ten supply about 15% of the sample. Sequencing input: blood. The receptor set was obtained from a woman over 75 in good health.

This clonotype was seen only a few times. This chain uses TRBV28 with TRBJ2-7, with 7 positions matching TRBD1. V dropped 6 bases and J dropped 7; count of bases not matched to a gene: 15. Germline-derived CDR1 and CDR2 are MDHEN and SYDVKM. This CDR3 comprises 15 residues. The chain's CDR3 is CASRARDSLFREQYF. The CDR3 nucleotides read TGTGCCAGCAGAGCCCGGGACAGCCTATTTCGTGAGCAGTACTTC.

This clonotype was counted only a few times. The chain joins TRBV12-3 or TRBV12-4 to TRBJ1-1; a possible D gene is TRBD1 (6 bases). Deletions cut 6 bases from V and 0 bases from J, with 11 bases between. The CDR3 totals 14 residues. This chain's CDR3 is CASSGQSLNTEAFF. CDR3 DNA sequence: TGTGCCAGCAGCGGACAGTCTTTGAACACTGAAGCTTTCTTT.

This chain links TRBV27 with TRBJ1-6, with TRBD1 as a possible D gene (6 bases). Trimming stripped 2 bases from V and 10 bases from J, with 18 bases between. CDR1 is MNHEY and CDR2 is SMNVEV in the germline V gene (reference sequence). This CDR3 region has 16 residues. In nucleotides, the CDR3 is TGTGCCAGCAGTTTAGTTCCGGGGACATTCCCCTCACCCCTCCACTTT. Its translation is CASSLVPGTFPSPLHF.

This clonotype was detected ten times or more. The chain carries TRBV7-2 and TRBJ2-7; D is unclear. The CDR3 is 12 residues long. CDR1 is SGHTA, CDR2 FQGNSA, per germline. V lost 4 bases and J lost 4, with 8 bases in between. The CDR3 protein is CASSYAGYEQYF. In DNA, the CDR3 is TGTGCCAGCAGCTACGCCGGGTACGAGCAGTACTTC.